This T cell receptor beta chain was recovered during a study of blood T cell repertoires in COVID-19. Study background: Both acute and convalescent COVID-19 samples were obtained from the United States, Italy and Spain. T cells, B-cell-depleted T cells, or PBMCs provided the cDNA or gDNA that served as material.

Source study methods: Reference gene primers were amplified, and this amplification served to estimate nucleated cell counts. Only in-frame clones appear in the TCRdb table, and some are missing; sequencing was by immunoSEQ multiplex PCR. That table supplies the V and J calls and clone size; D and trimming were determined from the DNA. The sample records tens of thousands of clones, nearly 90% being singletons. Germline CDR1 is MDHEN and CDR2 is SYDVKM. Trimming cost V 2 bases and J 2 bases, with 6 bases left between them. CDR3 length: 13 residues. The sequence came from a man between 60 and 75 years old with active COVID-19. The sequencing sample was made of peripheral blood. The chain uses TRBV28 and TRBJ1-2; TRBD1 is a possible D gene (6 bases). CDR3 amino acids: CASSLTGNYGYTF. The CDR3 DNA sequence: TGTGCCAGCAGTTTAACAGGGAACTATGGCTACACCTTC.